The entry below gives a single T cell receptor (beta chain) sequence along with its context. Its antigen is not identified. This PCR relied on a set of 60 Vbeta primers and 13 Jbeta primers. Data came from immunoSEQ multiplex PCR; TCRdb stores just in-frame clones and leaves some out. The sample has 75,000 to 100,000 clones; roughly three fifths are singletons. V trimming: 7 bases; J trimming: 5 bases; junction bases outside the gene matches: 10. CDR3 length: 14 residues. Germline V gene data show CDR1 as SGHAT and CDR2 as FQNNGV. This specimen comes from a study of cytomegalovirus exposure and HLA in healthy donors. Study overall: As an earlier analysis found, 150 million to 200 million T cells yielded over 95 million unique TCR beta sequences.

Study conclusions and caveats: Associated with HLA alleles at 0.05 false discovery rate in a later analysis were 15,000 to 20,000 TCR beta sequences. CMV serostatus stood as the only immune exposure information on hand. 87-base-pair reads could not separate some V segments, including TRBV6-2 and TRBV6-3.

The genes are TRBV11-2 and TRBJ2-5; TRBD1 aligns across 7 bases. The TCR was taken from a man in his fifties or sixties in good health and CMV-seronegative. Sequenced: PBMCs. The CDR3 loop is CASTVLTGAETQYF. CDR3 sequence (DNA): TGTGCCAGCACCGTCCTTACAGGGGCGGAGACCCAGTACTTC.